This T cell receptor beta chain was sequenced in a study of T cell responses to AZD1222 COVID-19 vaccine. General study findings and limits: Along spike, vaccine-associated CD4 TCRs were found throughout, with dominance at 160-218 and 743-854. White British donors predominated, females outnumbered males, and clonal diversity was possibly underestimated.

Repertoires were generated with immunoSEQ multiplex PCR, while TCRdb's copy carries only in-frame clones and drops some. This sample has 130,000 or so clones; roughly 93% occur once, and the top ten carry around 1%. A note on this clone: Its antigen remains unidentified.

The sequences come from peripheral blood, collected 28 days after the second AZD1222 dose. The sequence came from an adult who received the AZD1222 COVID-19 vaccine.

The CDR3 coding sequence is TGTGCCAGCAGCACCTTAAGGCCGATAGAGACCCAGTACTTC. Amino acid sequence: CASSTLRPIETQYF. J is TRBJ2-5 and V is TRBV21-1. TRBV21-1 is marked as a pseudogene. This CDR3 has 14 residues.